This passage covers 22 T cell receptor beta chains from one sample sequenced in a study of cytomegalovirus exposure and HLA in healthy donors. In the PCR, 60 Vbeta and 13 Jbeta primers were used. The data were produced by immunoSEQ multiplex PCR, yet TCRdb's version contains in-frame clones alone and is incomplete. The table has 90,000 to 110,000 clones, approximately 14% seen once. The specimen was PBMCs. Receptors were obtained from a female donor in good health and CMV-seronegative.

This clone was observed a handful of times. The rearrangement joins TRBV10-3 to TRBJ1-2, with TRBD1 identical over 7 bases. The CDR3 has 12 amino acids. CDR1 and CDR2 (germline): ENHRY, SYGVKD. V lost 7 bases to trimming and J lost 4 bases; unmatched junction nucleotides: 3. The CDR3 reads CAINRDSYGYTF. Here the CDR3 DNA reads TGTGCCATCAACCGGGACAGCTATGGCTACACCTTC.

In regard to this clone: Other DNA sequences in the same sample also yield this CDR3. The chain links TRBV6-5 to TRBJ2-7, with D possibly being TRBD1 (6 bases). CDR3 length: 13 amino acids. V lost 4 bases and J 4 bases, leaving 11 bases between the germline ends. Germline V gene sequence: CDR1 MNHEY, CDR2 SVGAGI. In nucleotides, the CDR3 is TGTGCCAGCAGTTCCGGGACACCTTACGAGCAGTACTTC. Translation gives CASSSGTPYEQYF.

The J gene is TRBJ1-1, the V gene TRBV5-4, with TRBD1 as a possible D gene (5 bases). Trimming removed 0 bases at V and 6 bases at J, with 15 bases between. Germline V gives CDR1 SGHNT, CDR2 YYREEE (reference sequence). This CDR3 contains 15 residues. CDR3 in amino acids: CASSLADSRVSEAFF. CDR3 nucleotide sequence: TGTGCCAGCAGCTTGGCCGACAGCCGTGTATCTGAAGCTTTCTTT.

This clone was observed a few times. The CDR3 sequence: CASSAVTDYRGTQYF. DNA for the CDR3: TGTGCCAGCAGCGCGGTGACAGATTATAGGGGGACCCAGTACTTC. The V and J genes are TRBV7-2 and TRBJ2-5; weak D call: TRBD1 (5 bases). The V gene's germline CDR1 is SGHTA and CDR2 FQGNSA. V lost 5 bases and J 7 bases, leaving 20 bases between the germline ends. This CDR3 contains 15 residues.

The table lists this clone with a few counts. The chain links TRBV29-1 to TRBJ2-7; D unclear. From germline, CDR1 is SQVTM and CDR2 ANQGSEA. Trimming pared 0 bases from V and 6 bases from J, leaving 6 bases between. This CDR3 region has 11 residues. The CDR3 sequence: CSVEDPGEQYF. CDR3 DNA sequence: TGCAGCGTTGAAGACCCCGGCGAGCAGTACTTC.

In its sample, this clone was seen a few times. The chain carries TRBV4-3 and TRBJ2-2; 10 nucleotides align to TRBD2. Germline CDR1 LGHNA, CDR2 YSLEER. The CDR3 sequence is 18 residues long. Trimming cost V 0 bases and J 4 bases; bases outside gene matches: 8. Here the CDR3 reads CASSQDPPSGGRTGELFF. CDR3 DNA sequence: TGCGCCAGCAGCCAAGATCCCCCTAGCGGGGGACGCACCGGGGAGCTGTTTTTT.

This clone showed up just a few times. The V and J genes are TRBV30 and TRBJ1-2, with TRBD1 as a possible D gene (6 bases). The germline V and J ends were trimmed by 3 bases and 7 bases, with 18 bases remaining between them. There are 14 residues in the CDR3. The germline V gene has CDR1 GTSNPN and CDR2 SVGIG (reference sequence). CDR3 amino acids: CAWRDDQGTGGYTF. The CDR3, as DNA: TGTGCCTGGAGAGACGATCAGGGGACGGGTGGCTACACCTTC.

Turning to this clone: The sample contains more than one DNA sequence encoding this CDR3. CDR3 DNA sequence: TGTGCCAGCAGCCCAAGACGGAATGCTATCAGGGGGAACACTGAAGCTTTCTTT. Translating gives CASSPRRNAIRGNTEAFF. This chain joins TRBV7-2 and TRBJ1-1, with a weak D call TRBD1 (6 bases). The CDR3 extends over 18 amino acids. The germline V gene has CDR1 SGHTA and CDR2 FQGNSA. Trimming removed 5 bases from V and 1 base from J, with 23 bases in between.

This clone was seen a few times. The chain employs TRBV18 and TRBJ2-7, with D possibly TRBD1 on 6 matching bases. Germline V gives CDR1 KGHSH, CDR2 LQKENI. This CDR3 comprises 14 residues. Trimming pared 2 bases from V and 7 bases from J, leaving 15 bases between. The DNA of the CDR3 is TGTGCCAGCTCACCAAGCGGACAGTTGGGGGAGCAGTACTTC. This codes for CASSPSGQLGEQYF.

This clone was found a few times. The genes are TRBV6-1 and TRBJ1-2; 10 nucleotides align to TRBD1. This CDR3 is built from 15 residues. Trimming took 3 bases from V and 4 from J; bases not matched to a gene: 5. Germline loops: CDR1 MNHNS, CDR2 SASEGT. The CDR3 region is CASSDEWDRGYGYTF. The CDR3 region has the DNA TGTGCCAGCAGTGACGAATGGGACAGGGGCTATGGCTACACCTTC.

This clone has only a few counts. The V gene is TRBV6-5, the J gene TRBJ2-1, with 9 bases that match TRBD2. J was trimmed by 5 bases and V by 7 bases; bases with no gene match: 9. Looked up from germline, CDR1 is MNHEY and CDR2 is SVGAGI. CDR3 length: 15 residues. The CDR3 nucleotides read TGTGCCAGCACCCGACTAGCGGACAGCCACAATGAGCAGTTCTTC. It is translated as CASTRLADSHNEQFF.

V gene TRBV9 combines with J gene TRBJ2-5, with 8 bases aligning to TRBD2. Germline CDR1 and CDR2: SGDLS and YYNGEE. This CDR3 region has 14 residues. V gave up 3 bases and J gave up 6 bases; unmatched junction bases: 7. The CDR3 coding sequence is TGTGCCAGCAGCGCGGGGACTAGTGGAAAGACCCAGTACTTC. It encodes CASSAGTSGKTQYF.

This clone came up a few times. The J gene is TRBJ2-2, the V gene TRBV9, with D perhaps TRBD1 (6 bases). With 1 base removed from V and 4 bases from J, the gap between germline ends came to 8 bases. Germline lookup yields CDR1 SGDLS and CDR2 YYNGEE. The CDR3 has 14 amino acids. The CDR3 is CASSVTDSTGELFF. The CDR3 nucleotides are TGTGCCAGCAGCGTAACGGACAGCACCGGGGAGCTGTTTTTT.

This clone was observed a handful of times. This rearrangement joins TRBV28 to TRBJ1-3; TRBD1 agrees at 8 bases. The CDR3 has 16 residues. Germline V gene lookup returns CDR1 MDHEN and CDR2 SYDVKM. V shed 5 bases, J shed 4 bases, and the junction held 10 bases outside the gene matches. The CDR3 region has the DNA TGTGCCAGCAGTCCCCCAGGGGGCAATGTGGGAAACACCATATATTTT. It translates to CASSPPGGNVGNTIYF.

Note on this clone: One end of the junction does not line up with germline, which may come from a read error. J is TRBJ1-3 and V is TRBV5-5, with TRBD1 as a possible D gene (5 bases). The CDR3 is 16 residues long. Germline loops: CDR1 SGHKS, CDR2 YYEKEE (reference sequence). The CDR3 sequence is CASSLSSPGNGYWLDF. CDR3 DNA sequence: TGTGCCAGCAGCTTGTCCTCCCCAGGGAATGGTTACTGGCTTGATTTT.

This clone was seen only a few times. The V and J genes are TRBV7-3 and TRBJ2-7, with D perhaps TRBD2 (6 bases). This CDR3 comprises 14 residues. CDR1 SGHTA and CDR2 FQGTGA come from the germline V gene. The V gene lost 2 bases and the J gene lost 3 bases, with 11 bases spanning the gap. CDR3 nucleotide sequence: TGTGCCAGCAGCTTAGGACTACCTGGCTACGAGCAGTACTTC. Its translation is CASSLGLPGYEQYF. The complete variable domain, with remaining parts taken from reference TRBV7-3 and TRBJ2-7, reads GAGVSQTPSNKVTEKGKYVELRCDPISGHTALYWYRQSLGQGPEFLIYFQGTGAADDSGLPNDRFFAVRPEGSVSTLKIQRTERGDSAVYLCASSLGLPGYEQYFGPGTRLTVT.

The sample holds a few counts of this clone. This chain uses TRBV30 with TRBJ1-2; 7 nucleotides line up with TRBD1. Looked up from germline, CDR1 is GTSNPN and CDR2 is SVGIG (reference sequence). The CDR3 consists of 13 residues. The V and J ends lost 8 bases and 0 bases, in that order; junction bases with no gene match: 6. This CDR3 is CAGRTGANYGYTF. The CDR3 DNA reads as TGTGCCGGCCGGACAGGAGCTAACTATGGCTACACCTTC.

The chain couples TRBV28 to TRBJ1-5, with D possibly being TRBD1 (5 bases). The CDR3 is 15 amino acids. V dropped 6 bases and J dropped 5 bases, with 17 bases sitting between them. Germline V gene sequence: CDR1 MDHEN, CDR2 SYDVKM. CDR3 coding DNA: TGTGCCAGCAGATGGAGAAAAGGGACTTATCAGCCCCAGCATTTT. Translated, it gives CASRWRKGTYQPQHF.

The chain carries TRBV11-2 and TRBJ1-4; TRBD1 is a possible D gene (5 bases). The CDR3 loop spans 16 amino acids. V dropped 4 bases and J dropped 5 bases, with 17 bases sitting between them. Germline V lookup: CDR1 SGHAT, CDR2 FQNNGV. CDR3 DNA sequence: TGTGCCAGCAGCTCAACCGGCCCGACAGCGAATGAAAAACTGTTTTTT. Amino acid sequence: CASSSTGPTANEKLFF.

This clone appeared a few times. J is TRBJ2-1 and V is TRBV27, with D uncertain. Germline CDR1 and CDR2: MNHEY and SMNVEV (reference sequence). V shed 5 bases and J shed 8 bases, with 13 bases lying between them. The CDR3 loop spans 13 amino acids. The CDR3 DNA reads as TGTGCCAGCAGTCGGCCCCTGGGCGATGAGCAGTTCTTC. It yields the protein CASSRPLGDEQFF.

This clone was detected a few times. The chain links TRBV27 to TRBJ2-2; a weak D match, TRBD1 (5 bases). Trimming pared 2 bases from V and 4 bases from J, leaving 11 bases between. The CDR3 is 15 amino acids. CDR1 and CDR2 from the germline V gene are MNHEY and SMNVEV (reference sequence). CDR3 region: CASSLPGLGTGELFF. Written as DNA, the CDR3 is TGTGCCAGCAGTTTACCAGGGCTGGGCACCGGGGAGCTGTTTTTT.

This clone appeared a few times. The CDR3 nucleotides read TGCGCCAGCAGCCCGGCCGGGACAGGGGTCTACGAGCAGTACTTC. Its protein product is CASSPAGTGVYEQYF. The chain uses TRBV5-1 and TRBJ2-7; 10 bases fit TRBD1. V shed 4 bases, J shed 3 bases, and the junction held 7 bases outside the gene matches. The CDR3 is made up of 15 amino acids. Germline V gene lookup returns CDR1 SGHRS and CDR2 YFSETQ.